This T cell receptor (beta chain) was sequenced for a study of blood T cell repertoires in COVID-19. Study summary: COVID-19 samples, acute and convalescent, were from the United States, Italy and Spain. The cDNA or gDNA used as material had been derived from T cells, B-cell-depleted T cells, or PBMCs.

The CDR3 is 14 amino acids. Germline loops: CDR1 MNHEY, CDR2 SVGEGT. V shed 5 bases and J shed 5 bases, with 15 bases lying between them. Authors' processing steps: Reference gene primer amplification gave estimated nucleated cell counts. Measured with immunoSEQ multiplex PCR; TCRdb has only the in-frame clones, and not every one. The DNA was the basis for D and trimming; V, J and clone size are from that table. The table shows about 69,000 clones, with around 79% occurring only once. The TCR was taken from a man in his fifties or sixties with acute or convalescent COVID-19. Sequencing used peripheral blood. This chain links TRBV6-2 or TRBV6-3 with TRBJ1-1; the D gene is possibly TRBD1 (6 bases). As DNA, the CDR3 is TGTGCCAGCAGTCCGACAGGATCTGGGACTGAAGCTTTCTTT. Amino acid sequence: CASSPTGSGTEAFF.